This T cell receptor (beta chain) came from a study of T-cell reconstitution after alpha-beta-depleted transplantation in children. Broader study findings: Day-60 TCRbeta diversity that was high in some patients was derived from surviving recipient T cells and thymic progenitors. Alpha-beta T cells about two months after transplant reportedly derived from several hundred expanded graft clones.

This clonotype came up many times. The antigen remains unidentified. TCRbeta library construction was performed incorporating unique molecular identifiers. TCRdb fed the PCR reads into MiXCR, producing one record per CDR3 protein. Among about 640,000 distinct CDR3 sequences listed, roughly 13% were seen once. This TCR was recovered from a male patient under 18 who had a stem cell transplant for acute myeloid leukemia, so the T cells may come from the graft donor. The sample was PBMCs, mostly from graft donor cells, taken 360 days after TCRalphabeta/CD19-depleted stem cell transplant.

This CDR3 is CASSYSDVLPYNEQFF. In DNA, the CDR3 is TGTGCCAGCAGTTACTCAGACGTACTTCCCTACAATGAGCAGTTCTTC. The chain couples TRBV6-5 to TRBJ2-1; no definite D call. V gave up 0 bases and J gave up 2 bases, with 11 bases separating them. CDR1 MNHEY and CDR2 SVGAGI come from the germline V gene. The CDR3 sequence is 16 residues long.